This passage covers 8 T cell receptor beta chains from one sample sequenced in a study of response to subunit inactivated influenza vaccine listed by TCRdb under 2018. To prepare the library, RT-PCR was applied. Sequencer: Illumina HiSeq 2500. Clones were called with MiXCR by TCRdb after fastp trimmed the public reads at Q25, and only in-frame beta chains were retained. Each CDR3 protein appears once, grouped with its most common genes and DNA. This sample holds about 520,000 distinct CDR3 sequences; under 8.5% were observed only once. The leading ten clones occupy around 14% of the sample. The input for sequencing was PBMCs from blood, taken about 24 months after vaccination. The receptors here all came from a man between 50 and 69 years old who received an inactivated influenza vaccine. Donor details come from another sample of the same person, matched by shared clones.

The gene calls are TRBV6-5 and TRBJ2-2; D not resolved. The length of the CDR3 is 14 residues. Germline V CDR1 and CDR2: MNHEY, SVGAGI. Between the trimmed V and J ends, which lost 2 bases and 8 bases, there was a span of 12 bases. Here the CDR3 reads CASSYDVIRGELFF. The CDR3 region has the DNA TGTGCCAGCAGTTACGACGTAATAAGGGGGGAGCTGTTTTTT.

CDR3 amino acids: CSGGQEGSQHF. DNA of the CDR3: TGCAGCGGCGGACAGGAAGGGTCCCAGCATTTT. The gene calls are TRBV29-1 and TRBJ1-5; TRBD1 agrees at 7 bases. Looked up from germline, CDR1 is SQVTM and CDR2 is ANQGSEA. V trimming: 7 bases; J trimming: 11 bases; junction bases outside the gene matches: 8. This CDR3 is 11 amino acids long.

The chain combines TRBV19 with TRBJ2-1; TRBD2 agrees at 11 bases. The CDR3 contains 15 residues. Germline loops: CDR1 LNHDA, CDR2 SQIVND (reference sequence). Trimming took 7 bases from V and 4 from J; bases not matched to a gene: 6. The CDR3 nucleotides read TGTGCCAGTACACCCAGACTAGCGGGGTACAATGAGCAGTTCTTC. This translates into CASTPRLAGYNEQFF.

This clonotype showed up many times. This chain joins TRBV16 and TRBJ2-7; D perhaps matches TRBD2 (6 bases). Germline V lookup: CDR1 KGHSY, CDR2 FQNENV. The ends were cut back, 2 bases at V and 4 bases at J, with 18 bases in the middle. CDR3 size: 16 residues. The DNA of the CDR3 is TGTGCCAGCAGCCAAGATGCGGGGCCCAAGCGATACGAGCAGTACTTC. This codes for CASSQDAGPKRYEQYF.

Worth noting for this clonotype: A junction end diverges from the germline sequence, so it may reflect a read error. The V and J genes are TRBV5-1 and TRBJ1-3, with D perhaps TRBD1 (5 bases). The CDR3 consists of 15 residues. Germline assignment: CDR1 SGHRS and CDR2 YFSETQ. The CDR3 here is CASSSTGSSGHTIYF. Here the CDR3 DNA reads TGCGCCAGCAGCTCCACAGGAAGCTCTGGACACACCATATATTTT.

The table lists this clonotype with a few counts. The V gene is TRBV29-1, the J gene TRBJ2-3; D possibly matches TRBD1 or TRBD2 (5 bases each). The CDR3 is made up of 16 amino acids. V was clipped by 0 bases and J by 7 bases, with 20 bases between them. Germline V lookup: CDR1 SQVTM, CDR2 ANQGSEA. The CDR3 loop is CSVEDLGGVGINTQYF. In nucleotides, the CDR3 is TGCAGCGTTGAAGATCTTGGGGGAGTGGGGATAAATACGCAGTATTTT.

V usage is TRBV7-9 and J usage is TRBJ1-4; D unresolved. The CDR3 is 15 residues long. Looked up from germline, CDR1 is SEHNR and CDR2 is FQNEAQ (reference sequence). V was shortened by 8 bases and J by 2 bases, with 15 bases between the two germline ends. The CDR3 DNA sequence: TGTGCCAGCGCTACCTACGGCTCTACTAATGAAAAACTGTTTTTT. Its protein product is CASATYGSTNEKLFF.

In its sample, this clonotype was seen a few times. CDR3 DNA sequence: TGTGCCAGCAGCCAAGGATGGAACGACAGGGGGCACGGTAATGAAAAACTGTTTTTT. Encoded protein: CASSQGWNDRGHGNEKLFF. The V call is TRBV3-1, the J call TRBJ1-4; 10 bases match TRBD1. CDR1 is LGHDT and CDR2 is YNNKEL in the germline V gene (reference sequence). The CDR3 is 19 residues long. V trimming: 1 base; J trimming: 4 bases; junction bases outside the gene matches: 12.